This T cell receptor beta chain is drawn from a study of cytomegalovirus exposure and HLA in healthy donors. General study findings and limits: Some V segments could not be told apart, so they were left out, TRBV6-2 and TRBV6-3 among them. Later on, analysis showed that most CMV-associated TCR beta chains appeared to be HLA-restricted. Apart from CMV serostatus, no immune exposure information was available.

After removal of 3 bases from V and 8 bases from J, the junction contained 6 bases not matched to a gene. The germline V gene has CDR1 SGHRS and CDR2 YFSETQ. The CDR3 loop spans 14 amino acids. About this clone itself: Its antigen is not identified. Distinct nucleotide sequences in the sample also encode this CDR3.

PCR was performed using 60 Vbeta and 13 Jbeta primers. Measured with immunoSEQ multiplex PCR; TCRdb has only the in-frame clones, and not every one. The sample includes about 160,000 clones, approximately 84% of them seen just once. The TCR was taken from a woman in her fifties or sixties in good health and CMV-seropositive. Sequencing was carried out using PBMCs. The chain is built from TRBV5-1 and TRBJ1-4, with 8 positions matching TRBD1. In DNA form, the CDR3 reads TGCGCCAGCAGCTCCGGGACAGGAGGAGAAAAACTGTTTTTT. Translation: CASSSGTGGEKLFF.